The 10 T cell receptor beta chains below come from one sample, sequenced in a study of blood T cell repertoires in COVID-19. TCRdb's copy holds only in-frame clones and misses some; the assay was immunoSEQ multiplex PCR. In the table there are 88,000 or so clones, around 79% of which are singletons. Sequencing used peripheral blood. The receptors shown here come from a human donor in a cohort sampled during active COVID-19.

The chain uses TRBV28 and TRBJ2-1; D remains ambiguous. Trimming stripped 3 bases from V and 0 bases from J, with 12 bases between. The germline gives CDR1 MDHEN, CDR2 SYDVKM. The CDR3 has 16 amino acids. The CDR3 DNA follows: TGTGCCAGCAGTTTTTTCCGCGGCCACTCCTACAATGAGCAGTTCTTC. Translating it yields CASSFFRGHSYNEQFF.

The chain is built from TRBV19 and TRBJ2-1; D gene uncertain. The CDR3 covers 12 residues. Germline CDR1 reads LNHDA; CDR2 reads SQIVND (reference sequence). V dropped 4 bases and J dropped 9 bases, with 10 bases sitting between them. The CDR3 nucleotides read TGTGCCAGTAGTACCGGTTACGGTGAGCAGTTCTTC. Encoded protein: CASSTGYGEQFF.

This clone was counted only a few times. V and J are TRBV19 and TRBJ1-2; D unresolved. Germline V CDR1 and CDR2: LNHDA, SQIVND (reference sequence). The CDR3 spans 15 residues. V lost 5 bases and J lost 3, with 16 bases in between. CDR3 sequence reads: CASSARGEFDYGYTF. In DNA form, the CDR3 reads TGTGCCAGTAGTGCCCGTGGGGAGTTTGACTATGGCTACACCTTC. Variable domain in full (rest from reference TRBV19 and TRBJ1-2): DGGITQSPKYLFRKEGQNVTLSCEQNLNHDAMYWYRQDPGQGLRLIYYSQIVNDFQKGDIAEGYSVSREKKESFPLTVTSAQKNPTAFYLCASSARGEFDYGYTFGSGTRLTVV.

CDR3 sequence (DNA): TGTGCCAGCAGTGAATCCCTGACTAGCGATTCTAATGAGCAGTTCTTC. This sequence encodes CASSESLTSDSNEQFF. This chain joins TRBV27 and TRBJ2-1; TRBD2 agrees at 8 bases. There are 16 residues in the CDR3. J gave up 7 bases and V 5 bases, and 13 bases lay outside the gene matches. The germline V gene encodes CDR1 MNHEY and CDR2 SMNVEV (reference sequence).

The chain has TRBV30 and TRBJ1-6; no firm D call. CDR1 is GTSNPN and CDR2 is SVGIG in the germline V gene (reference sequence). This CDR3 comprises 16 residues. V dropped 3 bases and J dropped 2 bases, with 14 bases sitting between them. CDR3 nucleotide sequence: TGTGCCTGGAGACATGGTGAGGCGGCCTATAATTCACCCCTCCACTTT. It specifies CAWRHGEAAYNSPLHF.

The rearrangement links TRBV11-2 to TRBJ2-2; weak D call: TRBD1 (6 bases). Germline CDR1 and CDR2: SGHAT and FQNNGV. The CDR3 extends over 16 amino acids. V was shortened by 5 bases and J by 0 bases, with 13 bases between the two germline ends. This CDR3 is CASSGRGMTNTGELFF. The CDR3 DNA is TGTGCCAGCAGCGGCAGGGGCATGACGAACACCGGGGAGCTGTTTTTT.

This clone was seen a handful of times. The gene calls are TRBV3-1 (or the pseudogene TRBV3-2) and TRBJ2-2; 11 nucleotides match TRBD2. With V trimmed by 1 base and J by 5 bases, 12 bases remained unmatched. The CDR3 runs 19 residues. CDR1 and CDR2 (germline): LGHDT, YNNKEL (reference sequence). The CDR3 sequence is CASSQATRLAGQTTGELFF. CDR3 nucleotide sequence: TGTGCCAGCAGCCAAGCTACCAGACTAGCGGGACAGACTACCGGGGAGCTGTTTTTT.

The V call is TRBV19, the J call TRBJ2-6; TRBD2 aligns across 7 bases. The CDR3 consists of 17 residues. Per germline, CDR1 LNHDA and CDR2 SQIVND (reference sequence). Trimming cost V 2 bases and J 0 bases; bases outside gene matches: 4. CDR3 sequence: CASSILGGFSGANVLTF. DNA for the CDR3: TGTGCCAGTAGTATACTCGGGGGGTTCTCTGGGGCCAACGTCCTGACTTTC.

The chain is built from TRBV20-1 and TRBJ2-1; D unclear. This CDR3 contains 11 residues. Trimming removed 3 bases at V and 7 bases at J, with 7 bases between. The V gene's germline CDR1 is DFQATT and CDR2 SNEGSKA (reference sequence). The CDR3 DNA sequence: TGCAGTGCTAGGCACAATAATGAGCAGTTCTTC. Its translation: CSARHNNEQFF.

The rearrangement uses TRBV10-1 and TRBJ2-2; a possible D gene is TRBD1 (6 bases). V lost 0 bases and J lost 6, with 8 bases in between. Germline values: CDR1 WNHNN, CDR2 SYGVQD (reference sequence). The CDR3 extends over 14 amino acids. The CDR3 region has the DNA TGCGCCAGCAGTGAGTCACAGGGCGCCGGGGAGCTGTTTTTT. This codes for CASSESQGAGELFF.